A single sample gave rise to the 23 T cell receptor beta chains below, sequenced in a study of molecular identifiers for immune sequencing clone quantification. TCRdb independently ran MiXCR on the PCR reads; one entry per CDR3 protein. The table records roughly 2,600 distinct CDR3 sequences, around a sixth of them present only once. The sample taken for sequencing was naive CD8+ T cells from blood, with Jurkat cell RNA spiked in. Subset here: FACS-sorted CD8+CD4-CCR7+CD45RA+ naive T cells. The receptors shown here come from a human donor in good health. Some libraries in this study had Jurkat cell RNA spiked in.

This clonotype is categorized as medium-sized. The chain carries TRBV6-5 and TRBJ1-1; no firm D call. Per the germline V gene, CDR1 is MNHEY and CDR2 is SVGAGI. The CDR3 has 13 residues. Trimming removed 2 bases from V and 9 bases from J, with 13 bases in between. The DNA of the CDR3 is TGTGCCAGCAGTTACCGGACCGGATCAAAAGCTTTCTTT. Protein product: CASSYRTGSKAFF.

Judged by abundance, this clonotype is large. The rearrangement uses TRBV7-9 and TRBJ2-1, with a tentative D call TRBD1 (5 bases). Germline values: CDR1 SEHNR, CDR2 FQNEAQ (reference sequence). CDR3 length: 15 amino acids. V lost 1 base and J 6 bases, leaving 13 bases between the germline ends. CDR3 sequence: CASSLVVRVANEQFF. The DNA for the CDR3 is TGTGCCAGCAGCTTAGTAGTCAGGGTGGCCAATGAGCAGTTCTTC. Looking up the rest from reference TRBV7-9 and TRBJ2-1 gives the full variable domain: DTGVSQNPRHKITKRGQNVTFRCDPISEHNRLYWYRQTLGQGPEFLTYFQNEAQLEKSRLLSDRFSAERPKGSFSTLEIQRTEQGDSAMYLCASSLVVRVANEQFFGPGTRLTVL.

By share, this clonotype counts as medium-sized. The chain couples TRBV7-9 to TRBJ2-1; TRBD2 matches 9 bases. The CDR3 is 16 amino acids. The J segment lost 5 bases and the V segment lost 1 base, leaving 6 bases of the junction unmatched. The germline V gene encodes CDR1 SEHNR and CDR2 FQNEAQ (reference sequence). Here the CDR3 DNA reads TGTGCCAGCAGCTTAGACGCGACTAGCGGTAACAATGAGCAGTTCTTC. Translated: CASSLDATSGNNEQFF.

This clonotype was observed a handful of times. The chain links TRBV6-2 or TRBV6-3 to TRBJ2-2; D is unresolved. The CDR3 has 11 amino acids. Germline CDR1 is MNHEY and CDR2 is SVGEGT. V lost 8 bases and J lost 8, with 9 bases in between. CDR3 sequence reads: CASSISGELFF. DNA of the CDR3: TGTGCCAGCTCTATCTCTGGGGAGCTGTTTTTT.

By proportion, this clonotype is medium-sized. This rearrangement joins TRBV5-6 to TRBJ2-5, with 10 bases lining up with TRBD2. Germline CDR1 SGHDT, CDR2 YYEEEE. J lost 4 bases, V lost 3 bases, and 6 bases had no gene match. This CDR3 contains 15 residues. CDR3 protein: CASSWGLAGAETQYF. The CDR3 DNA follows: TGTGCCAGCAGCTGGGGGCTAGCGGGAGCAGAGACCCAGTACTTC.

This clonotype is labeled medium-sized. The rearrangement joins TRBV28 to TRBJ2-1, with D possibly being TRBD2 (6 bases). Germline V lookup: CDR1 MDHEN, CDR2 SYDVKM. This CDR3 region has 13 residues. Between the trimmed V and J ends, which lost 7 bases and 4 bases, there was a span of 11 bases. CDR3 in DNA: TGTGCCAGCAATCGGGGGAGGTACAATGAGCAGTTCTTC. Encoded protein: CASNRGRYNEQFF.

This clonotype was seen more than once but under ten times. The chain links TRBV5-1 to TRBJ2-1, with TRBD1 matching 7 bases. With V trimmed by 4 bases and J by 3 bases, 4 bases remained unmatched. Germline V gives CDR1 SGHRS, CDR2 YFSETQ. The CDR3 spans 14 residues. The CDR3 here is CASSSWDSYNEQFF. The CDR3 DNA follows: TGCGCCAGCAGCAGCTGGGACAGCTACAATGAGCAGTTCTTC. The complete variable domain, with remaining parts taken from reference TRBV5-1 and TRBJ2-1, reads KAGVTQTPRYLIKTRGQQVTLSCSPISGHRSVSWYQQTPGQGLQFLFEYFSETQRNKGNFPGRFSGRQFSNSRSEMNVSTLELGDSALYLCASSSWDSYNEQFFGPGTRLTVL.

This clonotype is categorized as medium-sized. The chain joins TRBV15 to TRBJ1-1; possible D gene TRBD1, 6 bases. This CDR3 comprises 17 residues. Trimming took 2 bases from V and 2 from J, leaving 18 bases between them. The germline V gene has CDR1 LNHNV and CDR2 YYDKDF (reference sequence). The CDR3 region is CATSRRRDILINTEAFF. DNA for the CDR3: TGTGCCACCAGCAGACGCCGGGACATCTTAATAAACACTGAAGCTTTCTTT.

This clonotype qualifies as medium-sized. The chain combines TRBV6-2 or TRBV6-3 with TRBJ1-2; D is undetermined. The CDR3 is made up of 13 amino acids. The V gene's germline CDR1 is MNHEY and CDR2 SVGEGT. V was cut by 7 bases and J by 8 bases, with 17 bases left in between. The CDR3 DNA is TGTGCCAGCACCGACTCCGCCTTCGACGGCTACACCTTC. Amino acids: CASTDSAFDGYTF.

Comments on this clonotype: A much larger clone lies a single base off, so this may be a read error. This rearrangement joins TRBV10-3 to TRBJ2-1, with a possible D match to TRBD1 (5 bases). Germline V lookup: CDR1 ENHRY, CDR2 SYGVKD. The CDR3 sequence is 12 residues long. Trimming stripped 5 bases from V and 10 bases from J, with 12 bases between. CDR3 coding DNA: TGTGCCATCAGTATAGGGGTTAGGGAGCAGTTCTTC. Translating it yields CAISIGVREQFF.

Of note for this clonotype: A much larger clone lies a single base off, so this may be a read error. Here the CDR3 DNA reads TGTGCCAGCAGTAATTCGGGACTAGTTAGCGAGCAGTGCTTC. This sequence encodes CASSNSGLVSEQCF. V and J are TRBV2 and TRBJ2-7, with 8 bases fitting TRBD2. From germline, CDR1 is SNHLY and CDR2 FYNNEI. This CDR3 spans 14 amino acids. The variable domain in full, with the rest retrieved from reference TRBV2 and TRBJ2-7, is EPEVTQTPSHQVTQMGQEVILRCVPISNHLYFYWYRQILGQKVEFLVSFYNNEISEKSEIFDDQFSVERPDGSNFTLKIRSTKLEDSAMYFCASSNSGLVSEQCFGPGTRLTVT.

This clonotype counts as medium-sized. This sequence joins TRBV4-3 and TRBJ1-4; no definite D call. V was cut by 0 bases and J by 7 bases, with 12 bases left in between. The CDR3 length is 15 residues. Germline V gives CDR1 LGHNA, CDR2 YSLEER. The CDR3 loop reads CASSQDESVTEKLFF. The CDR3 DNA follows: TGCGCCAGCAGCCAAGATGAGTCCGTTACTGAAAAACTGTTTTTT.

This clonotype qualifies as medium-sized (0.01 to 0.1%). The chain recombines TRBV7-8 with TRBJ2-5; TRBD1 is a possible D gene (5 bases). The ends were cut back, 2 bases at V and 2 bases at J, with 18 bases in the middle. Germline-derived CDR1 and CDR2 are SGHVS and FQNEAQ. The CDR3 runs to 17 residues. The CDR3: CASSLIPAGFAQETQYF. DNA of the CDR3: TGTGCCAGCAGCTTAATACCGGCAGGGTTTGCGCAAGAGACCCAGTACTTC.

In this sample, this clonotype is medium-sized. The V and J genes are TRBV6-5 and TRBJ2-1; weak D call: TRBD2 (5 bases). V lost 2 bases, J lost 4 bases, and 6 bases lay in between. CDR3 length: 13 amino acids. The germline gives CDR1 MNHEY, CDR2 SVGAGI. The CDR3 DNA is TGTGCCAGCAGTTACGGCGGGTACAATGAGCAGTTCTTC. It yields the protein CASSYGGYNEQFF.

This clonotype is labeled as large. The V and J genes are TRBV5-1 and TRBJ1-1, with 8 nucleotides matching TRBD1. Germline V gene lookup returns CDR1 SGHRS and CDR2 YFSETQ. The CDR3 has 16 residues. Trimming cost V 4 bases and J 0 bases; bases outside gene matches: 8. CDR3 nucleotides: TGCGCCAGCAGCGGACTCCGACAGGGGATGAACACTGAAGCTTTCTTT. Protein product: CASSGLRQGMNTEAFF.

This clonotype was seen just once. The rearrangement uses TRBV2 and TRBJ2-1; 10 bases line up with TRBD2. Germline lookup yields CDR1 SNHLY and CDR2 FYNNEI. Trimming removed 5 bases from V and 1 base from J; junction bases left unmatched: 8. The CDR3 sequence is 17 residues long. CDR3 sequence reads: CASSHPSAGGSYNEQFF. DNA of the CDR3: TGTGCCAGCAGTCATCCCTCAGCGGGAGGGTCCTACAATGAGCAGTTCTTC.

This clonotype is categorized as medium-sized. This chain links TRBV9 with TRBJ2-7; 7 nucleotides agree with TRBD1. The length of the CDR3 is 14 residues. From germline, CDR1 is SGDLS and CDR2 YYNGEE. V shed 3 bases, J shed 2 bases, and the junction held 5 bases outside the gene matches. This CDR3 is CASSGGQPAYEQYF. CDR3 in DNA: TGTGCCAGCAGCGGGGGACAGCCAGCCTACGAGCAGTACTTC.

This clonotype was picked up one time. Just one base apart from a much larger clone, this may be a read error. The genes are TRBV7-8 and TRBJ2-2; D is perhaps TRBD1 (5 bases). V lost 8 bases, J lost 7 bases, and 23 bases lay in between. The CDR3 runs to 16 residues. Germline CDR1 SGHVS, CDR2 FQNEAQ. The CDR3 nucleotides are TGTGCCAGCGGCCTCTCTGGGGCCCCTCGAGGCGGGGAGCTGTTTTTT. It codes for CASGLSGAPRGGELFF.

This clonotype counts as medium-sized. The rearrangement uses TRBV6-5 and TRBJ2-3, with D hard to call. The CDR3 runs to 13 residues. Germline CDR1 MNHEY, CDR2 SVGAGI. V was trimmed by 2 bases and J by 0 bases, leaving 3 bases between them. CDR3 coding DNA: TGTGCCAGCAGTTACCGGAGCACAGATACGCAGTATTTT. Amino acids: CASSYRSTDTQYF.

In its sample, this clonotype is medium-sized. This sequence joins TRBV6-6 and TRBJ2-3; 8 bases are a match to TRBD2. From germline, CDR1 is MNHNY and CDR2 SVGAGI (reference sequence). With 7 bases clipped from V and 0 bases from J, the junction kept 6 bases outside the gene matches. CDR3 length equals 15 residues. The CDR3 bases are TGTGCCAGCAATCCGGGACTAGAAAGCACAGATACGCAGTATTTT. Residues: CASNPGLESTDTQYF.

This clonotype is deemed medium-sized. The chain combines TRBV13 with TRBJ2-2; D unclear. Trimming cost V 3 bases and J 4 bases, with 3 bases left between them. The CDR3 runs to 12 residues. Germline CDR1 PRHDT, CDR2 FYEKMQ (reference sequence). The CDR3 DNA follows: TGTGCCAGCAGCTTTGCCACCGGGGAGCTGTTTTTT. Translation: CASSFATGELFF.

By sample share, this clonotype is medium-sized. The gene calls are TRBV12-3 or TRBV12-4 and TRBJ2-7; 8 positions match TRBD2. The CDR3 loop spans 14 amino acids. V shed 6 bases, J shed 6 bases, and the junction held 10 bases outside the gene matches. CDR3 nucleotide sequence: TGTGCCAGCAGGCCTGGACTAGCTGCAGGCGAGCAGTACTTC. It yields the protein CASRPGLAAGEQYF.

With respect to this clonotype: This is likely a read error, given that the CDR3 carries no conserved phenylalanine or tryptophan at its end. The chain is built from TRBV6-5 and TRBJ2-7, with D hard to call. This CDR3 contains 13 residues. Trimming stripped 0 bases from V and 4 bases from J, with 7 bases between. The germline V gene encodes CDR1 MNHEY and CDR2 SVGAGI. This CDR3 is CASSYSGSYEQYL. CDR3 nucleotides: TGTGCCAGCAGTTACTCGGGCAGTTACGAGCAGTACCTC.